The rows below give T cell receptor beta chains drawn from one sample of a study of OX40 agonist ivuxolimab in advanced cancers. TCRdb's copy holds only in-frame clones and misses some; the assay was immunoSEQ multiplex PCR. The sample carries some 73,000 clones, approximately 90% recorded once. Sequencing was performed on CD4+ or CD8+ T cells sorted from blood, taken in a trial of the OX40 agonist ivuxolimab. These receptors originate from an adult with an advanced solid tumor such as melanoma, head and neck, liver or kidney cancer. Both conserved end residues are part of each CDR3. Fields, in order: D gene, clone size, J gene, V gene, CDR3 protein, CDR3 DNA. A D gene is named only where the DNA matches it firmly. Clone size is given for some rows only: seen once, a few or many times, or a class if the clone is expanded.

.	.	TRBJ1-2	TRBV6-1	CASSLQPIYGYTF	TGTGCCAGCAGCTTACAACCCATCTATGGCTACACCTTC
TRBD1	.	TRBJ1-1	TRBV4-1	CASRKGAGDTEAFF	TGCGCCAGCAGAAAGGGGGCAGGGGACACTGAAGCTTTCTTT
.	.	TRBJ1-1	TRBV6-1	CASSEERGWSAFF	TGTGCCAGCAGTGAAGAGCGGGGTTGGTCAGCTTTCTTT
.	.	TRBJ1-6	TRBV5-4	CASSLRSSPLHF	TGTGCCAGCAGCTTGAGGAGTTCACCCCTCCACTTT
.	.	TRBJ1-1	TRBV13	CASSLTRGQAFF	TGTGCCAGCAGCTTAACCCGGGGCCAAGCTTTCTTT
TRBD1	.	TRBJ2-1	TRBV6-6	CASSYPGQDNEQFF	TGTGCCAGCAGTTACCCAGGACAGGACAATGAGCAGTTCTTC
.	.	TRBJ2-5	TRBV19	CASSIANQQQETQYF	TGTGCCAGTAGTATAGCGAATCAACAACAAGAGACCCAGTACTTC
.	.	TRBJ1-5	TRBV14	CASTPGFWIDQPQHF	TGTGCCAGCACCCCGGGCTTCTGGATAGATCAGCCCCAGCATTTT
.	few	TRBJ1-5	TRBV2	CASSEGQGHNQPQHF	TGTGCCAGCAGTGAGGGGCAGGGTCACAATCAGCCCCAGCATTTT
TRBD2	.	TRBJ2-1	TRBV7-9	CASRKLAGSSYNEQFF	TGTGCCAGCAGAAAGCTAGCGGGGAGCTCCTACAATGAGCAGTTCTTC
TRBD1	.	TRBJ2-3	TRBV18	CASSPNLLGQGGTDTQYF	TGTGCCAGCTCACCAAACCTCCTAGGACAGGGCGGCACAGATACGCAGTATTTT
.	.	TRBJ2-5	TRBV23-1	CASSQGRQETQYF	TGCGCCAGCAGTCAAGGGAGGCAAGAGACCCAGTACTTC
TRBD2	.	TRBJ2-7	TRBV5-4	CASSLADAAGGREQYF	TGTGCCAGCAGCTTGGCCGACGCTGCGGGGGGGCGCGAGCAGTACTTC
.	.	TRBJ1-1	TRBV6-5	CASSDNSEAFF	TGTGCCAGCAGTGACAATTCTGAAGCTTTCTTT
TRBD2	.	TRBJ2-1	TRBV9	CASSSSGSPHNEQFF	TGTGCCAGCAGCTCAAGCGGGAGTCCCCACAATGAGCAGTTCTTC
TRBD1	.	TRBJ2-7	TRBV5-5	CASSLYTGDHYEQYF	TGTGCCAGCAGCCTGTACACAGGGGACCACTACGAGCAGTACTTC